Reported below is one T cell receptor beta chain. The data were taken from a study of blood T cell repertoires in COVID-19. Study in general: Collection of acute and convalescent COVID-19 samples took place in the United States, Italy and Spain. PBMCs, B-cell-depleted T cells, or T cells provided the cDNA or gDNA that made up the material.

Source study methods: Estimation of nucleated cell counts was performed using reference gene primer amplification. Only in-frame clones appear in the TCRdb table, and some are missing; sequencing was by immunoSEQ multiplex PCR. That table gives V, J and clone size, and the DNA gave D and trimming. In the table there are roughly 100,000 clones, around 88% of which are singletons. The CDR3 is made up of 14 amino acids. Deletions cut 5 bases from V and 7 bases from J, with 14 bases between. Per the germline V gene, CDR1 is LNHDA and CDR2 is SQIVND (reference sequence). The receptor was isolated from a human donor in a cohort sampled during active COVID-19. The chain joins TRBV19 to TRBJ2-2; D possibly corresponds to TRBD1 (8 bases). The sequenced sample consisted of peripheral blood. The CDR3 DNA reads TGTGCCAGTAGTGCGACAGGGGACTACGGGGAGCTGTTTTTT. Translated: CASSATGDYGELFF.